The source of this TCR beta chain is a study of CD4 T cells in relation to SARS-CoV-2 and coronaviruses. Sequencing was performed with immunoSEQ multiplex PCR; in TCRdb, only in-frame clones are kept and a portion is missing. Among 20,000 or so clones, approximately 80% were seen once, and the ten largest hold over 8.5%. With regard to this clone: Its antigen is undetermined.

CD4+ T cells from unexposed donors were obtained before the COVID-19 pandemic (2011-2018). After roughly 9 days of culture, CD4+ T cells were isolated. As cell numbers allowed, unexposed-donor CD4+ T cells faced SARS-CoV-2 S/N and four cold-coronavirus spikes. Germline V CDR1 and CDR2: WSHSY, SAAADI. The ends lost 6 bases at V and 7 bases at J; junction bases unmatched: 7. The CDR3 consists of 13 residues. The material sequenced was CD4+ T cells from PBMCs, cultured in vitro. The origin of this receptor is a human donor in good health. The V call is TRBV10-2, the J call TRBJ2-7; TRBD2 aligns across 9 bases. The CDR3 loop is CASRPSTSGEQYF. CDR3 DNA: TGCGCCAGCAGACCTTCAACTAGCGGGGAGCAGTACTTC.